Shown below are 8 T cell receptor beta chains from a single sample sequenced in a study of CD8 T cells in Susac syndrome. Reverse transcription used roughly 0.45 to 1 ug RNA and random hexamers. One entry per CDR3 protein, called by TCRdb with MiXCR from the immunoSEQ multiplex PCR reads. The data show 250,000 to 350,000 distinct CDR3 sequences, roughly 94% seen once. Specimen: CD4+ T cells from PBMCs. These receptors all stem from a human donor with multiple sclerosis.

V is TRBV12-3 or TRBV12-4 and J is TRBJ1-1; D is uncertain. V lost 6 bases and J lost 1, with 9 bases in between. This CDR3 is built from 13 residues. This CDR3 is CASRGPRNTEAFF. For the CDR3, the DNA is TGTGCCAGCAGGGGCCCCAGGAACACTGAAGCTTTCTTT.

The chain links TRBV7-9 to TRBJ1-2; the D is unclear. The V end lost 8 bases, the J end lost 8 bases, and 21 bases lay between the germline ends. The CDR3 spans 14 residues. Per germline, CDR1 SEHNR and CDR2 FQNEAQ (reference sequence). The CDR3 DNA sequence: TGTGCCAGCTTGGGAGCTTACACCCGGGGAGGCTACACCTTC. Translation: CASLGAYTRGGYTF.

The rearrangement joins TRBV20-1 to TRBJ2-7; 12 bases match TRBD1. The germline V gene encodes CDR1 DFQATT and CDR2 SNEGSKA (reference sequence). CDR3 length: 14 amino acids. V dropped 1 base and J dropped 5; count of bases not matched to a gene: 3. CDR3 bases: TGCAGTGCTAGAGTGGGGACAGGGGGCCACGAGCAGTACTTC. This sequence encodes CSARVGTGGHEQYF.

The chain combines TRBV3-1 with TRBJ2-2; D possibly matches TRBD1 or TRBD2 (5 bases each). The CDR3 is 15 amino acids. The V gene lost 4 bases and the J gene lost 8 bases, with 17 bases spanning the gap. Germline values: CDR1 LGHDT, CDR2 YNNKEL (reference sequence). CDR3 sequence: CASSPGPPGRGELFF. CDR3 nucleotides: TGTGCCAGCAGCCCGGGACCTCCGGGGCGGGGGGAGCTGTTTTTT.

The rearrangement uses TRBV20-1 and TRBJ2-7; 9 bases fit TRBD2. The length of the CDR3 is 16 residues. CDR1 and CDR2 from the germline V gene are DFQATT and SNEGSKA (reference sequence). The ends lost 6 bases at V and 6 bases at J; junction bases unmatched: 18. CDR3 sequence: CSARPTRTSAWVEQYF. The CDR3 nucleotides are TGCAGTGCAAGACCTACACGGACTAGCGCATGGGTCGAGCAGTACTTC.

The CDR3 spells CASSFFSGQAFSYEQYF. CDR3 nucleotide sequence: TGTGCCAGCAGTTTTTTTTCGGGGCAGGCCTTCTCCTACGAGCAGTACTTC. The chain joins TRBV12-3 or TRBV12-4 to TRBJ2-7; either TRBD1 or TRBD2 may fit D (5 bases each). The CDR3 extends over 17 amino acids. The V and J ends lost 3 bases and 0 bases respectively, with 18 bases between them.

This clonotype was seen just once. The V gene is TRBV29-1, the J gene TRBJ1-2, with a weak D call TRBD1 (5 bases). Trimming removed 4 bases from V and 1 base from J, with 13 bases in between. CDR3 length: 14 residues. Germline V gene data show CDR1 as SQVTM and CDR2 as ANQGSEA. CDR3 protein: CSVGGTGFNYGYTF. The CDR3 DNA sequence: TGCAGCGTTGGGGGGACTGGGTTTAACTATGGCTACACCTTC.

The V call is TRBV11-2, the J call TRBJ1-2, with D unclear. V was shortened by 1 base and J by 12 bases, with 15 bases between the two germline ends. Looked up from germline, CDR1 is SGHAT and CDR2 is FQNNGV. The CDR3 has 13 residues. DNA for the CDR3: TGTGCCAGCAGCTTAGGTTATCGACGGGTGGACACCTTC. Amino acids: CASSLGYRRVDTF. Together with reference TRBV11-2 and TRBJ1-2, the CDR3 gives the full variable domain: EAGVAQSPRYKIIEKRQSVAFWCNPISGHATLYWYQQILGQGPKLLIQFQNNGVVDDSQLPKDRFSAERLKGVDSTLKIQPAKLEDSAVYLCASSLGYRRVDTFGSGTRLTVV.